This note documents a single T cell receptor (beta chain) sequence. Its antigen is currently unknown. This record comes from a study of beta chain features in type 1 diabetes. Trimming shortened V by 2 bases and J by 4 bases, and 9 bases separated the two germline ends. CDR3 length: 15 residues. CDR1 is SGHTA, CDR2 FQGNSA, per germline. Reverse transcription of all isolated RNA meant that expressed TCRB transcripts were sequenced. This table comes from immunoSEQ multiplex PCR, and its TCRdb copy is limited to in-frame clones, with some not included. This table has 40,000 or so clones, roughly 56% appearing once. Study-level results: Resolution of whether HLA type affects TCRB rearrangement was not achieved here.

The sequenced sample consisted of Tregs from blood. The TCR was taken from a woman aged 18 to 35 in good health. The V call is TRBV7-2, the J call TRBJ2-6; TRBD1 is a possible D gene (5 bases). DNA for the CDR3: TGTGCCAGCAGCTTATCAGGGATAGGGGCCAACGTCCTGACTTTC. Translation: CASSLSGIGANVLTF.